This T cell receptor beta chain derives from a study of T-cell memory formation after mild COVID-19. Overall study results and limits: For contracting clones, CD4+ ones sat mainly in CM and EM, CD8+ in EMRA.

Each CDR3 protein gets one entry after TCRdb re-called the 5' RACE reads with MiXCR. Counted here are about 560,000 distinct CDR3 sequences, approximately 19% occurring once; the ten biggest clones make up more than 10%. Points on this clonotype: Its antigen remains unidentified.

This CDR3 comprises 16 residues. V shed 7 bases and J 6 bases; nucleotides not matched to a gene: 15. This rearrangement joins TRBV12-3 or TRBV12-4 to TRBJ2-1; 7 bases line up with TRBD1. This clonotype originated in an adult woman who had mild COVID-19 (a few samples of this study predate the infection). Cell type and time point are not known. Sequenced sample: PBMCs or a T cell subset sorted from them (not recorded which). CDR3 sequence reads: CASTLDRMVSGNEQFF. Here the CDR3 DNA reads TGTGCCAGCACCCTGGACAGGATGGTGTCCGGCAATGAGCAGTTCTTC.